What follows are 8 T cell receptor beta chains derived from one specimen sequenced in a study of T-cell reconstitution after alpha-beta-depleted transplantation in children. This sample's TCRbeta library carried unique molecular identifier barcodes. TCRdb reprocessed the PCR reads via MiXCR and lists one record per CDR3 protein. The sample lists 90,000 to 120,000 distinct CDR3 sequences; 6.4% were seen once. The material was PBMCs, mostly from graft donor cells, obtained 360 days after TCRalphabeta/CD19-depleted stem cell transplant. The receptors were gathered from a male patient aged 2-15 years who had a stem cell transplant for acute lymphoblastic leukemia, so the T cells may come from the graft donor.

This clonotype was found many times. The rearrangement links TRBV7-9 to TRBJ2-4; the D gene is possibly TRBD2 (6 bases). Germline V gene data show CDR1 as SEHNR and CDR2 as FQNEAQ (reference sequence). This CDR3 is 15 amino acids long. V lost 0 bases, J lost 1 base, and 7 bases lay in between. This CDR3 reads CASSLAGGAKNIQYF. The CDR3 nucleotides read TGTGCCAGCAGCTTAGCAGGAGGGGCCAAAAACATTCAGTACTTC.

This clonotype was observed at least ten times. The chain links TRBV4-3 to TRBJ2-1; TRBD1 agrees at 11 bases. The germline V gene has CDR1 LGHNA and CDR2 YSLEER. Trimming removed 1 base from V and 7 bases from J; junction bases left unmatched: 6. This CDR3 is built from 16 residues. Written as DNA, the CDR3 is TGCGCCAGCAGCCAAGCGGGACAGGGGGGGAGGAATGAGCAGTTCTTC. Encoded protein: CASSQAGQGGRNEQFF.

The table lists this clonotype with many counts. The chain recombines TRBV11-2 with TRBJ2-1; D gene ambiguous. The germline gives CDR1 SGHAT, CDR2 FQNNGV. V was clipped by 2 bases and J by 5 bases, with 7 bases between them. The CDR3 loop spans 13 amino acids. For the CDR3, the DNA is TGTGCCAGCAGCTTAACGGCCGACAATGAGCAGTTCTTC. It codes for CASSLTADNEQFF.

This clonotype was counted at least ten times. V and J are TRBV6-2 or TRBV6-3 and TRBJ2-1; 10 positions match TRBD2. Germline V gene data show CDR1 as MNHEY and CDR2 as SVGEGT. Unmatched junction bases numbered 16, after V lost 11 bases and J lost 9 bases. The CDR3 extends over 15 amino acids. For the CDR3, the DNA is TGTGCCTCCTATCCCCTAGCGGGAGTTTATGGTGAGCAGTTCTTC. Translated: CASYPLAGVYGEQFF.

This clonotype was observed many times. The V and J genes are TRBV20-1 and TRBJ2-7, with 7 positions matching TRBD1. The germline CDR1 and CDR2 sequences are DFQATT and SNEGSKA (reference sequence). The CDR3 has 14 residues. The trim removed 5 bases at V and 0 bases at J, leaving 7 bases unmatched. This CDR3 reads CSAHARGHSYEQYF. The CDR3 DNA reads as TGCAGTGCTCATGCAAGGGGGCACTCCTACGAGCAGTACTTC.

As to this clonotype: Just one base apart from a much larger clone, this may be a read error. V is TRBV27 and J is TRBJ2-7, with D maybe TRBD1 (5 bases). V lost 6 bases and J lost 3, with 24 bases in between. Germline CDR1 is MNHEY and CDR2 is SMNVEV (reference sequence). The CDR3 is made up of 17 amino acids. The CDR3 DNA reads TGTGCCAGCAGCCGCGCTATAGACAGACTCCTCTTCTACGAGCAGTACTTC. Protein: CASSRAIDRLLFYEQYF.

In this sample, this clonotype turned up many times. This chain links TRBV20-1 with TRBJ2-5, with a tentative D call TRBD1 (6 bases). Deletions cut 4 bases from V and 5 bases from J, with 14 bases between. There are 13 residues in the CDR3. Germline CDR1 is DFQATT and CDR2 is SNEGSKA (reference sequence). As DNA, the CDR3 is TGCAGTGCTATCAGGGGTGTGGGTGAGACCCAGTACTTC. This encodes CSAIRGVGETQYF.

This clonotype occurred many times. The DNA of the CDR3 is TGTGCCAGCAGCTTAGAGGCTAGTAATGAAAAACTGTTTTTT. Translated: CASSLEASNEKLFF. The chain recombines TRBV11-2 with TRBJ1-4; D unresolved. Germline assignment: CDR1 SGHAT and CDR2 FQNNGV. This CDR3 region has 14 residues. The V and J ends lost 0 bases and 4 bases respectively, with 6 bases between them.